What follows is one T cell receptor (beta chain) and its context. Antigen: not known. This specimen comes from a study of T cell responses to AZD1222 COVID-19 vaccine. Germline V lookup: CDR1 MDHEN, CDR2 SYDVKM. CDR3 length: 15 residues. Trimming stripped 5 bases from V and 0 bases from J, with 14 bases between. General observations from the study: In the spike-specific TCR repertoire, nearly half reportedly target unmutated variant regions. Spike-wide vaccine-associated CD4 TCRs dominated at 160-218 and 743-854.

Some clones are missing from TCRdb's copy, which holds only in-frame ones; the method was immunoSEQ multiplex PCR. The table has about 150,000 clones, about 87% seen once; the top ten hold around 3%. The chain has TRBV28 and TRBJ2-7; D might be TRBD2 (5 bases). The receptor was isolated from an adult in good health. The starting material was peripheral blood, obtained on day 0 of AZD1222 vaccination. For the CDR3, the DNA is TGTGCCAGCAGTCGGGAACCTCAAAACTCCTACGAGCAGTACTTC. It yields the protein CASSREPQNSYEQYF.